This T cell receptor beta chain appears in the sequencing data of a study of Graves' ophthalmopathy and Graves' hyperthyroidism. Researchers took RNA transcripts and amplified TCR beta CDR3 regions from them. Second-round multiplex PCR came after a first-round RT-PCR that employed HTBI primers. Via MiXCR, TCRdb re-called the multiplex PCR reads, giving one row per CDR3 protein. The table shows about 400,000 distinct CDR3 sequences, with 15% to 17% occurring only once. Hyperthyroidism cases were recent diagnoses of under 2 months' duration in people aged 18 to 65. V shed 0 bases and J shed 5 bases, with 17 bases lying between them. This CDR3 contains 17 residues. From germline, CDR1 is LNHNV and CDR2 YYDKDF (reference sequence). Points on this clonotype: A much larger clone lies a single base off, so this may be a read error. Because the CDR3 is missing its conserved closing phenylalanine or tryptophan, this is likely a read error.

The chain joins TRBV15 to TRBJ1-5, with D possibly TRBD1 on 6 matching bases. This sequence was found in a woman between 18 and 29 years old with stable Graves' hyperthyroidism. The material sequenced was peripheral blood. The CDR3 sequence is CATSRDYTGKSDQPQHY. The CDR3 DNA reads TGTGCCACCAGCAGAGACTATACAGGGAAGTCTGATCAGCCCCAGCATTAT.